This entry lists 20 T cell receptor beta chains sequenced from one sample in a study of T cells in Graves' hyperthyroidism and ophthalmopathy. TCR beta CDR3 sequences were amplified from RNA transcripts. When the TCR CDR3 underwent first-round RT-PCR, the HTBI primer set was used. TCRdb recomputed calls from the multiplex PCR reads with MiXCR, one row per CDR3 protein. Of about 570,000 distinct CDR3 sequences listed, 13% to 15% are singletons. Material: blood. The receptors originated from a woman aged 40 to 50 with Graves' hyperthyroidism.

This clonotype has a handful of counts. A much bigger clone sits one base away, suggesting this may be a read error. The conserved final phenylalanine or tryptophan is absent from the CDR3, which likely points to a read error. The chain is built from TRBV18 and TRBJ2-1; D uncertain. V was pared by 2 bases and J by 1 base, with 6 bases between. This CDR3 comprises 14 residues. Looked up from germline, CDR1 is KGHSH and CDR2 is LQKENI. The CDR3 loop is CASSPSHSYNEQFL. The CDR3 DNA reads TGTGCCAGCTCACCATCCCATTCCTACAATGAGCAGTTCCTC.

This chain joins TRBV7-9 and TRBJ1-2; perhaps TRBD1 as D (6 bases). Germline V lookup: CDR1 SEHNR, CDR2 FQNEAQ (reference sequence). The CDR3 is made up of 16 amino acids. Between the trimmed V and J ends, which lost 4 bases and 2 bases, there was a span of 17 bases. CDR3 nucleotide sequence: TGTGCCAGCAGCTCCGAAGGGGGGATCCTAAACTATGGCTACACCTTC. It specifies CASSSEGGILNYGYTF.

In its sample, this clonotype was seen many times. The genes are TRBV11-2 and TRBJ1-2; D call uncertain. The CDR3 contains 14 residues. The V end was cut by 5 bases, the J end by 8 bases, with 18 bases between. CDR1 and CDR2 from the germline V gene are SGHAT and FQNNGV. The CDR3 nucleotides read TGTGCCAGCAGCGATTCAGACGGCCGACGGGGCTACACCTTC. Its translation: CASSDSDGRRGYTF.

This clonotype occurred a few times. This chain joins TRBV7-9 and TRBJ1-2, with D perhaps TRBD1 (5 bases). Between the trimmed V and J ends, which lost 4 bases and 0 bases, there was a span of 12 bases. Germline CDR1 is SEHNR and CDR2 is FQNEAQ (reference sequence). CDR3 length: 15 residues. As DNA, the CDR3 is TGTGCCAGCAGCTCGACGGGACTCGCTAACTATGGCTACACCTTC. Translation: CASSSTGLANYGYTF.

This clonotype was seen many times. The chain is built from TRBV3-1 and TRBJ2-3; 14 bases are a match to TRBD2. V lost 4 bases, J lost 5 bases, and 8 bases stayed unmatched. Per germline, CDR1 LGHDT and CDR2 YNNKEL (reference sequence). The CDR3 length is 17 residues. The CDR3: CASSPGGLAGVGDTQYF. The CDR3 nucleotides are TGTGCCAGCAGCCCAGGGGGACTAGCGGGAGTAGGAGATACGCAGTATTTT.

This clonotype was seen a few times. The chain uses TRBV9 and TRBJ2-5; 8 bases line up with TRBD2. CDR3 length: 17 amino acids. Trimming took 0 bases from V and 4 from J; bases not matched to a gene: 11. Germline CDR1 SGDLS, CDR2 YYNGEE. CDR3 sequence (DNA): TGTGCCAGCAGCGTAGGCCCGGGAGGGCACGGGGGAGAGACCCAGTACTTC. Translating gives CASSVGPGGHGGETQYF. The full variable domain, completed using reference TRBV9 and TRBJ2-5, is DSGVTQTPKHLITATGQRVTLRCSPRSGDLSVYWYQQSLDQGLQFLIQYYNGEERAKGNILERFSAQQFPDLHSELNLSSLELGDSALYFCASSVGPGGHGGETQYFGPGTRLLVL.

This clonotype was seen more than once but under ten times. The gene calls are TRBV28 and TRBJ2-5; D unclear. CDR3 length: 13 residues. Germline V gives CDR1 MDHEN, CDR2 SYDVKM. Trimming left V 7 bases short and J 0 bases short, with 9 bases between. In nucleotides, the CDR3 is TGTGCCAGCAATTATGACTACCAAGAGACCCAGTACTTC. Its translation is CASNYDYQETQYF.

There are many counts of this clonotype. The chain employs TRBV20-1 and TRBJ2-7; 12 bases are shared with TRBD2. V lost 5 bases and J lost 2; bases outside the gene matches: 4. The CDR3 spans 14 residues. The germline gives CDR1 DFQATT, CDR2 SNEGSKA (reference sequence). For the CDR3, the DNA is TGCAGTGCTCCCGGACTAGCGGGGACCTACGAGCAGTACTTC. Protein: CSAPGLAGTYEQYF.

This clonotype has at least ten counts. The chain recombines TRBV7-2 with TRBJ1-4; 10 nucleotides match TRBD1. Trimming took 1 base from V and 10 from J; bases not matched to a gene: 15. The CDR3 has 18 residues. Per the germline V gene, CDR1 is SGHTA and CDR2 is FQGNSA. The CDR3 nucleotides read TGTGCCAGCAGCTTAGGGAGGGGGACAGGGGCTTCGGAGCGAAAACTGTTTTTT. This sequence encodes CASSLGRGTGASERKLFF.

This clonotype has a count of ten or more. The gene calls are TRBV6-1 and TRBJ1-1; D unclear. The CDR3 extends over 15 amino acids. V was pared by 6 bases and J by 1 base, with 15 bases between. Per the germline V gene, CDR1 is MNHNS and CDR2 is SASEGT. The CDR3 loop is CASSLGRSANTEAFF. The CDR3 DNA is TGTGCCAGCAGCTTAGGACGGTCGGCGAACACTGAAGCTTTCTTT.

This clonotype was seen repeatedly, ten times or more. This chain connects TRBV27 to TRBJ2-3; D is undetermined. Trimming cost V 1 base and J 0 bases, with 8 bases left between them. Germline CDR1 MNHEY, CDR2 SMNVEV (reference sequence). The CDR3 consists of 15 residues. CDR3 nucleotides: TGTGCCAGCAGTTTATGGAGTCCTAGCACAGATACGCAGTATTTT. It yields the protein CASSLWSPSTDTQYF.

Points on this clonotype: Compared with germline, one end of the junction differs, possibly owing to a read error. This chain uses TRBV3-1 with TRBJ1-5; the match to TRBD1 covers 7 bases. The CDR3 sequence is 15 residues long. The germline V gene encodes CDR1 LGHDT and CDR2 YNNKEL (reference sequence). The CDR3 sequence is CASSQPGGGSQPQHF. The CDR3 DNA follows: TGCGCCAGCAGCCAACCGGGAGGGGGCAGTCAGCCCCAGCATTTT.

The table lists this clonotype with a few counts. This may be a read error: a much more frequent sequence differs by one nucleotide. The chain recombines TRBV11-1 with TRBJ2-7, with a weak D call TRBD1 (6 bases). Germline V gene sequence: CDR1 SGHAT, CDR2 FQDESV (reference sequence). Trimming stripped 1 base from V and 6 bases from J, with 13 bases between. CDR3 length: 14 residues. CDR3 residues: CASSLGTGRGEQYF. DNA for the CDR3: TGTGCCAGCAGCTTAGGGACTGGCAGGGGCGAGCAGTACTTC.

CDR3 protein: CATSDPRGSGNTIYF. The CDR3 region has the DNA TGTGCCACCAGTGACCCGAGGGGCTCTGGAAACACCATATATTTT. This chain uses TRBV24-1 with TRBJ1-3, with D perhaps TRBD1 (5 bases). Trimming left V 4 bases short and J 0 bases short, with 9 bases between. Germline assignment: CDR1 KGHDR and CDR2 SFDVKD. The CDR3 length is 15 residues.

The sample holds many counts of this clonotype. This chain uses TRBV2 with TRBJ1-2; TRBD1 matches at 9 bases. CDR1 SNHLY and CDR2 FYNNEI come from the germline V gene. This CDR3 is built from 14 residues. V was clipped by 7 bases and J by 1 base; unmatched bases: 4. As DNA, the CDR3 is TGTGCCAGCACCCCGGGACAGGGTAACTATGGCTACACCTTC. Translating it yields CASTPGQGNYGYTF.

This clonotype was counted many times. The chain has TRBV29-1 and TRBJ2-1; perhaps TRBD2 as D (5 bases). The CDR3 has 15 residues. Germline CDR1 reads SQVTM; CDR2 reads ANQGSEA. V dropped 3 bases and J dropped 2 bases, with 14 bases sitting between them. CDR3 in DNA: TGCAGCGTTGAGCGGGTGGAAGGCACCTACAATGAGCAGTTCTTC. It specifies CSVERVEGTYNEQFF.

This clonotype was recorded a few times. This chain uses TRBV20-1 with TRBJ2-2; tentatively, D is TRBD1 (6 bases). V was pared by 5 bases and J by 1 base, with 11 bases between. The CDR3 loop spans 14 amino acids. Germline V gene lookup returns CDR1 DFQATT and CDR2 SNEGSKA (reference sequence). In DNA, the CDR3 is TGCAGTGCTTCCGGGACAAAGAACACCGGGGAGCTGTTTTTT. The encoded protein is CSASGTKNTGELFF.

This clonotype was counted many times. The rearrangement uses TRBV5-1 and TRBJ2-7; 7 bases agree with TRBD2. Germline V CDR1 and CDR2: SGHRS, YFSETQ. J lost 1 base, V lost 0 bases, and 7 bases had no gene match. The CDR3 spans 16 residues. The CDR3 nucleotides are TGCGCCAGCAGCTTGGATTTGACTAGCCGATCCTACGAGCAGTACTTC. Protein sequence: CASSLDLTSRSYEQYF.

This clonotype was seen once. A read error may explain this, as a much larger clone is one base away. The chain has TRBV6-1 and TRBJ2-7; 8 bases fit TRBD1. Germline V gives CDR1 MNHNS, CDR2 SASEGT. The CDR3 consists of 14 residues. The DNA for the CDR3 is TGTGCCAGCAGCGGAGGACAGGGCTTTTACGGGCAGTACTTC. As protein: CASSGGQGFYGQYF.

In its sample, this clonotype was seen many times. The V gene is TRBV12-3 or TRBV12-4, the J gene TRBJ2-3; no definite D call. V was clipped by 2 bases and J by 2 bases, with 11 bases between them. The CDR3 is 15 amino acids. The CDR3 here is CASSLKGSFTDTQYF. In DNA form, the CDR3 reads TGTGCCAGCAGTTTAAAGGGCAGCTTCACAGATACGCAGTATTTT.